This entry lists 30 T cell receptor beta chains sequenced from one sample in a study of Graves' ophthalmopathy and Graves' hyperthyroidism. Amplification of TCR beta CDR3 regions used RNA transcripts. In the first round, RT-PCR was carried out with HTBI primers, and a multiplex PCR formed the second round. TCRdb fed the multiplex PCR reads into MiXCR, producing one record per CDR3 protein. The sample holds roughly 700,000 distinct CDR3 sequences; 40% are singletons and the top ten take about 40%. Source material: peripheral blood. Receptors were obtained from an adult man with Graves' ophthalmopathy.

V usage is TRBV9 and J usage is TRBJ2-7; a weak D match, TRBD1 (6 bases). Germline loops: CDR1 SGDLS, CDR2 YYNGEE. This CDR3 spans 15 amino acids. V was shortened by 5 bases and J by 0 bases, with 15 bases between the two germline ends. The CDR3 nucleotides read TGTGCCAGCAGTGAAGCACAGGGTCTCTCCTACGAGCAGTACTTC. Translation: CASSEAQGLSYEQYF.

This clonotype was seen many times. The chain carries TRBV24-1 and TRBJ2-7; 12 positions agree with TRBD2. The length of the CDR3 is 14 residues. Germline V gene lookup returns CDR1 KGHDR and CDR2 SFDVKD. V gave up 9 bases and J gave up 5 bases; unmatched junction bases: 7. The CDR3 bases are TGTGCCACCTCGATGACTAGCGGGAGCCACGAGCAGTACTTC. Translated, it gives CATSMTSGSHEQYF.

CDR3 nucleotides: TGTGCCATCAGTTACGTTGGCAAAAACTATGGCTACACCTTC. Its protein product is CAISYVGKNYGYTF. The chain recombines TRBV10-3 with TRBJ1-2; D gene unclear. The CDR3 loop spans 14 amino acids. CDR1 and CDR2 from the germline V gene are ENHRY and SYGVKD. V dropped 5 bases and J dropped 2 bases, with 12 bases sitting between them.

V usage is TRBV9 and J usage is TRBJ2-7; 10 nucleotides line up with TRBD2. Unmatched junction bases numbered 7, after V lost 4 bases and J lost 3 bases. CDR1 is SGDLS, CDR2 YYNGEE, per germline. The CDR3 runs 15 residues. The CDR3 coding sequence is TGTGCCAGCAGCCCAGACGGGACTAGCGTCTACGAGCAGTACTTC. Translating it yields CASSPDGTSVYEQYF.

The table lists this clonotype with many counts. The rearrangement joins TRBV20-1 to TRBJ2-5, with 12 bases that match TRBD1. Germline CDR1 reads DFQATT; CDR2 reads SNEGSKA (reference sequence). CDR3 size: 14 residues. V lost 6 bases to trimming and J lost 5 bases; unmatched junction nucleotides: 7. The CDR3 region is CSATGTGGSETQYF. The CDR3 region has the DNA TGCAGTGCCACCGGGACAGGGGGCTCGGAGACCCAGTACTTC.

This clonotype occurred many times. The CDR3 region has the DNA TGTGCCAGCAGTGGGTCCAGTTCCTACGAGCAGTACTTC. It is translated as CASSGSSSYEQYF. The V call is TRBV2, the J call TRBJ2-7; D gene ambiguous. Germline CDR1 and CDR2: SNHLY and FYNNEI. The CDR3 sequence is 13 residues long. Between the trimmed V and J ends, which lost 4 bases and 1 base, there was a span of 8 bases.

The chain uses TRBV7-2 and TRBJ2-7; TRBD1 is a possible D gene (6 bases). The germline CDR1 and CDR2 sequences are SGHTA and FQGNSA. V dropped 5 bases and J dropped 2 bases, with 13 bases sitting between them. This CDR3 spans 14 amino acids. The CDR3 sequence: CASSKKQGAYEQYF. CDR3 bases: TGTGCCAGCAGCAAAAAACAGGGAGCCTACGAGCAGTACTTC.

The rearrangement uses TRBV29-1 and TRBJ1-1; TRBD1 might be the D (6 bases). The CDR3 is 14 amino acids. Trimming stripped 8 bases from V and 2 bases from J, with 18 bases between. CDR1 and CDR2 from the germline V gene are SQVTM and ANQGSEA. The CDR3 sequence: CSLDPGTRNTEAFF. The CDR3 DNA is TGCAGCTTGGACCCCGGGACACGAAACACTGAAGCTTTCTTT.

The chain couples TRBV20-1 to TRBJ1-5; tentative D call: TRBD1 (6 bases). The V gene lost 6 bases and the J gene lost 5 bases, with 14 bases spanning the gap. Per the germline V gene, CDR1 is DFQATT and CDR2 is SNEGSKA (reference sequence). This CDR3 is built from 13 residues. The CDR3 coding sequence is TGCAGTGCCCTGAAGGGGGTCGATCAGCCCCAGCATTTT. Residues: CSALKGVDQPQHF.

This sequence joins TRBV6-5 and TRBJ1-1, with 8 bases that match TRBD1. Looked up from germline, CDR1 is MNHEY and CDR2 is SVGAGI. CDR3 size: 15 residues. V lost 5 bases, J lost 4 bases, and 9 bases stayed unmatched. This CDR3 is CASSVTGTGFTEAFF. The CDR3 DNA is TGTGCCAGCAGTGTGACCGGGACAGGATTCACTGAAGCTTTCTTT.

With regard to this clonotype: A much larger clone sits a single nucleotide away, making a read error possible. The chain carries TRBV24-1 and TRBJ1-4; unclear D gene. The length of the CDR3 is 12 residues. Germline V lookup: CDR1 KGHDR, CDR2 SFDVKD. The CDR3 DNA sequence: TGTGCCAGCAGTCGGATTAATGAAAAACTGCTTTTT. Encoded protein: CASSRINEKLLF.

This clonotype has just a few counts. The rearrangement uses TRBV7-3 and TRBJ1-2; 8 positions match TRBD1. Germline CDR1 is SGHTA and CDR2 is FQGTGA. The CDR3 covers 13 residues. J was trimmed by 8 bases and V by 6 bases; bases with no gene match: 8. The DNA of the CDR3 is TGTGCCAGCAGACGGACAGGGTCGGCAGGCTACACCTTC. The encoded protein is CASRRTGSAGYTF.

The CDR3 reads CASSSGQLSGNTIYF. CDR3 coding DNA: TGTGCCAGCAGCTCGGGACAGCTCTCTGGAAACACCATATATTTT. The gene calls are TRBV7-9 and TRBJ1-3; 7 nucleotides line up with TRBD1. The CDR3 is 15 residues long. The V and J ends lost 4 bases and 0 bases, in that order; junction bases with no gene match: 3. CDR1 is SEHNR and CDR2 is FQNEAQ in the germline V gene (reference sequence). Filled out from reference TRBV7-9 and TRBJ1-3, the complete variable domain reads DTGVSQNPRHKITKRGQNVTFRCDPISEHNRLYWYRQTLGQGPEFLTYFQNEAQLEKSRLLSDRFSAERPKGSFSTLEIQRTEQGDSAMYLCASSSGQLSGNTIYFGEGSWLTVV.

This chain links TRBV9 with TRBJ2-5; unclear D gene. The CDR3 has 14 residues. The germline V gene has CDR1 SGDLS and CDR2 YYNGEE. Between the trimmed V and J ends, which lost 4 bases and 1 base, there was a span of 11 bases. CDR3 in DNA: TGTGCCAGCAGCCAGGTGGGGATCCAAGAGACCCAGTACTTC. It encodes CASSQVGIQETQYF.

The chain couples TRBV5-1 to TRBJ2-7; 11 bases agree with TRBD1. V shed 4 bases and J 5 bases; nucleotides not matched to a gene: 11. Germline CDR1 and CDR2: SGHRS and YFSETQ. CDR3 size: 16 residues. The CDR3 DNA is TGCGCCAGCAGCATACGAGGGACAGGGGGAGCCCACGAGCAGTACTTC. Translation: CASSIRGTGGAHEQYF.

Of note for this clonotype: Given a much more abundant clone one base away, this may be a read error. Because it lacks the conserved phenylalanine or tryptophan at the end, this CDR3 is likely a read error. The V gene is TRBV7-3, the J gene TRBJ2-7; possibly TRBD1 for D (6 bases). The CDR3 has 13 residues. Germline V gives CDR1 SGHTA, CDR2 FQGTGA. Trimming cost V 6 bases and J 1 base, with 10 bases left between them. CDR3 residues: CASRGDKSYEQYL. In nucleotides, the CDR3 is TGTGCCAGCAGAGGGGACAAGTCCTACGAGCAGTACCTC.

In the case of this clonotype: A much larger clone lies one base from this, so it may be a read error. The rearrangement links TRBV6-6 to TRBJ2-7; TRBD1 is a possible D gene (5 bases). This CDR3 is built from 13 residues. The V end lost 6 bases, the J end lost 2 bases, and 11 bases lay between the germline ends. Germline loops: CDR1 MNHNY, CDR2 SVGAGI (reference sequence). Written as DNA, the CDR3 is TGTGCCAGCAGGATAGACAGCACCTACGAGCAGTACTTC. As protein: CASRIDSTYEQYF.

As for this clonotype: At one end, the junction sequence differs from germline, possibly due to a read error. The V and J genes are TRBV7-3 and TRBJ2-7; 7 bases fit TRBD1. Germline V gene data show CDR1 as SGHTA and CDR2 as FQGTGA. CDR3 length: 13 amino acids. Here the CDR3 DNA reads TGTACCAGCAGCTTAACAGGGGCCTACGAGCAGTACTTC. Translation: CTSSLTGAYEQYF.

V and J are TRBV5-1 and TRBJ1-1; 12 positions agree with TRBD1. J gave up 1 base and V 3 bases, and 4 bases lay outside the gene matches. Germline V gene lookup returns CDR1 SGHRS and CDR2 YFSETQ. The CDR3 spans 16 residues. CDR3 amino acids: CASSWGQGAPNTEAFF. The CDR3 DNA is TGCGCCAGCAGCTGGGGACAGGGGGCTCCGAACACTGAAGCTTTCTTT. Full variable domain (outside the CDR3, taken from reference TRBV5-1 and TRBJ1-1): KAGVTQTPRYLIKTRGQQVTLSCSPISGHRSVSWYQQTPGQGLQFLFEYFSETQRNKGNFPGRFSGRQFSNSRSEMNVSTLELGDSALYLCASSWGQGAPNTEAFFGQGTRLTVV.

Note on this clonotype: A read error may account for a junction end that differs from germline. The chain couples TRBV7-9 to TRBJ2-6; perhaps D is TRBD1 or TRBD2 (5 bases each). CDR1 SEHNR and CDR2 FQNEAQ come from the germline V gene (reference sequence). CDR3 length: 12 amino acids. As DNA, the CDR3 is TGTGCCAGCAGTTGGGACCAAACCGAACCGGCTTTC. Encoded protein: CASSWDQTEPAF.

In its sample, this clonotype was seen many times. CDR3 residues: CASSSSSGRVSYEQYF. The CDR3 nucleotides are TGTGCCAGCAGCTCTTCTAGCGGGAGAGTGAGCTACGAGCAGTACTTC. The chain has TRBV7-3 and TRBJ2-7, with 10 bases aligning to TRBD2. CDR3 length: 16 residues. CDR1 SGHTA and CDR2 FQGTGA come from the germline V gene. The ends lost 4 bases at V and 3 bases at J; junction bases unmatched: 9.

With respect to this clonotype: A much larger clone lies a single base off, so this may be a read error. The chain has TRBV20-1 and TRBJ2-7, with 9 bases matching TRBD1. CDR1 is DFQATT and CDR2 is SNEGSKA in the germline V gene (reference sequence). Trimming at V came to 3 bases and at J to 5 bases, leaving 14 bases not matched to a gene. This CDR3 is built from 16 residues. The CDR3 DNA reads TGCAGTGCTAGTGGATCGTTTCGGACAGGGGTACACGAGCAGTACTTC. Encoded protein: CSASGSFRTGVHEQYF.

This clonotype was counted at least ten times. The chain combines TRBV25-1 with TRBJ1-5; D is unclear. The germline CDR1 and CDR2 sequences are MGHDK and SYGVNS. This CDR3 is 16 amino acids long. The V end was cut by 1 base, the J end by 0 bases, with 10 bases between. Written as DNA, the CDR3 is TGTGCCAGCAGTGAATTAAGGGAGAATAGCAATCAGCCCCAGCATTTT. Translation: CASSELRENSNQPQHF.

This clonotype was recorded many times. The rearrangement links TRBV7-3 to TRBJ2-5; TRBD2 matches 9 bases. CDR3 length: 16 amino acids. The J segment lost 3 bases and the V segment lost 1 base, leaving 6 bases of the junction unmatched. Per the germline V gene, CDR1 is SGHTA and CDR2 is FQGTGA. CDR3 amino acids: CASSLSPLAGEETQYF. For the CDR3, the DNA is TGTGCCAGCAGCTTAAGCCCGTTAGCGGGAGAAGAGACCCAGTACTTC.

In this sample, this clonotype turned up once. This sequence joins TRBV6-6 and TRBJ2-7; 8 bases align to TRBD2. V was pared by 6 bases and J by 6 bases, with 10 bases of the junction left unmatched. The CDR3 totals 14 residues. The germline CDR1 and CDR2 sequences are MNHNY and SVGAGI (reference sequence). CDR3 bases: TGTGCCAGCAGGGAGGCGGGAGGACCGGGCGAGCAGTACTTC. It yields the protein CASREAGGPGEQYF.

This clonotype was seen a handful of times. The gene calls are TRBV7-9 and TRBJ2-7, with 10 bases matching TRBD1. This CDR3 has 14 amino acids. CDR1 and CDR2 from the germline V gene are SEHNR and FQNEAQ (reference sequence). Losses at the gene ends were 3 bases for V and 3 bases for J; bases not matched to a gene: 2. This chain's CDR3 is CASSFWDRGYEQYF. The DNA of the CDR3 is TGTGCCAGCAGCTTTTGGGACAGGGGCTACGAGCAGTACTTC.

CDR3 region: CSVGDRAGVVDEKLFF. The CDR3 DNA reads as TGCAGCGTCGGCGACAGGGCGGGTGTTGTCGACGAAAAACTGTTTTTT. The rearrangement links TRBV29-1 to TRBJ1-4; 7 positions match TRBD1. CDR1 SQVTM and CDR2 ANQGSEA come from the germline V gene. Germline trimming cut 6 bases from V and 8 bases from J; bases unmatched to any gene: 18. The CDR3 has 16 residues.

This clonotype was found once. This rearrangement joins TRBV29-1 to TRBJ2-5; 10 bases are shared with TRBD2. This CDR3 spans 13 amino acids. Germline assignment: CDR1 SQVTM and CDR2 ANQGSEA. The V gene end was trimmed by 4 bases and the J gene end by 7 bases; junction bases not matched to a gene: 6. This CDR3 is CSVGLAGVGTQYF. The CDR3 bases are TGCAGCGTTGGCCTAGCGGGAGTGGGGACCCAGTACTTC.

The chain carries TRBV25-1 and TRBJ1-1, with D tentatively TRBD1 (6 bases). The CDR3 has 14 residues. Germline-derived CDR1 and CDR2 are MGHDK and SYGVNS. Trimming cost V 5 bases and J 5 bases, with 15 bases left between them. The CDR3 DNA sequence: TGTGCCAGCAGTTTTTCACAGGGCTGGACTGAAGCTTTCTTT. This sequence encodes CASSFSQGWTEAFF.

The genes are TRBV13 and TRBJ1-3; no clear D gene. Germline CDR1 reads PRHDT; CDR2 reads FYEKMQ (reference sequence). The ends were cut back, 1 base at V and 0 bases at J, with 10 bases in the middle. The CDR3 loop spans 16 amino acids. The chain's CDR3 is CASSLAAVSSGNTIYF. DNA of the CDR3: TGTGCCAGCAGCTTAGCCGCCGTGAGCTCTGGAAACACCATATATTTT.